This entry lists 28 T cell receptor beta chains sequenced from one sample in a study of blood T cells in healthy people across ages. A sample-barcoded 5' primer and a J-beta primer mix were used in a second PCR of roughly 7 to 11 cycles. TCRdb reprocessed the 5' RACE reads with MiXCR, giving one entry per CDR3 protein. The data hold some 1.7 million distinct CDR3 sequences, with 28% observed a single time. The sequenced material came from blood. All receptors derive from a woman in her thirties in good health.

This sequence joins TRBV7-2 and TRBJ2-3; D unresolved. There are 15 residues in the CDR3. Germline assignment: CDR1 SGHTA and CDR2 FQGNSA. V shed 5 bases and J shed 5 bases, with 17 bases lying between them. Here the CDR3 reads CASSPDERPLDTQYF. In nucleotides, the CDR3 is TGTGCCAGCAGCCCCGATGAGCGTCCCCTAGATACGCAGTATTTT.

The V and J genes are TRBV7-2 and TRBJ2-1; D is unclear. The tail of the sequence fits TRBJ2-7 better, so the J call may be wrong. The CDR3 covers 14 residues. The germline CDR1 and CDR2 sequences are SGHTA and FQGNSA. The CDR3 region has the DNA TGTGCCAGCAGCCATGAACGGATGTACAATGAGCAGTACTTC. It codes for CASSHERMYNEQYF.

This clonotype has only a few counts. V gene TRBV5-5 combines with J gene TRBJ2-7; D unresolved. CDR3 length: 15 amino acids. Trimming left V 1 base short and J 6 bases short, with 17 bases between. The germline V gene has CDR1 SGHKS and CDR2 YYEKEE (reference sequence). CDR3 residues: CASSLLVGRIGEQYF. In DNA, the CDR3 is TGTGCCAGCAGCTTGCTTGTCGGCAGGATAGGCGAGCAGTACTTC.

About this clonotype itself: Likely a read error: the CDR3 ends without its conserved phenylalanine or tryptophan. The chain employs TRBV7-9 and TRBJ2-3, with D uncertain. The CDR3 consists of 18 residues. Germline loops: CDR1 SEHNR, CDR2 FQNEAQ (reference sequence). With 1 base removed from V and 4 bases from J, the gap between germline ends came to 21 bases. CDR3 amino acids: CASSLDFGDFLQADTQYC. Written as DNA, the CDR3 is TGTGCCAGCAGCTTAGATTTTGGTGACTTTTTGCAAGCAGATACGCAGTATTGT.

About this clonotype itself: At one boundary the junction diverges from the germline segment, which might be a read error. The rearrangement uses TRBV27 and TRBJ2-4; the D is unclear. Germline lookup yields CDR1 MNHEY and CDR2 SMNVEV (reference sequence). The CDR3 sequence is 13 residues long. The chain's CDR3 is CAISSYGLDIQYF. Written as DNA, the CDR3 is TGTGCCATCAGTTCCTACGGCCTAGACATTCAGTACTTC.

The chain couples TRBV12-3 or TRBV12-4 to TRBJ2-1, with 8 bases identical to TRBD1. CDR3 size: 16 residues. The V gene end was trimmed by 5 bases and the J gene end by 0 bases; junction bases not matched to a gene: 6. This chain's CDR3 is CASSRDRPSSYNEQFF. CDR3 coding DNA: TGTGCCAGCAGTCGGGACAGGCCGAGCTCCTACAATGAGCAGTTCTTC.

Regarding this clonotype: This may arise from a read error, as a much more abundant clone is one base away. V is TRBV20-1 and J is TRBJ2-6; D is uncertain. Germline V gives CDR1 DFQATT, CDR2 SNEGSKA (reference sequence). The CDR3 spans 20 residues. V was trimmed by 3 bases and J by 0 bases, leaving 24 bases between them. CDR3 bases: TGCAGTGCTAGCCCCCACCATGGGAACCACCCCATCTCTGGGGCCAACGTCCTGACTTTC. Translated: CSASPHHGNHPISGANVLTF.

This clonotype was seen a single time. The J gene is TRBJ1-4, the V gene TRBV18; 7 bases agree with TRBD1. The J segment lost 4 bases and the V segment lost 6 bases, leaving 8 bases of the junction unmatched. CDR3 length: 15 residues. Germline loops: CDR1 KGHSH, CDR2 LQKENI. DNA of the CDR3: TGTGCCAGCTCTCCCTTTGGGACAGATAATGAAAAACTGTTTTTT. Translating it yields CASSPFGTDNEKLFF.

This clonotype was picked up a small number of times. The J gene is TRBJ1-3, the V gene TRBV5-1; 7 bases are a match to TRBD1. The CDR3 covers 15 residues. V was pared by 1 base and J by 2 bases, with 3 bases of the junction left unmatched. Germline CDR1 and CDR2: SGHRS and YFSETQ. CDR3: CASSLTGTAGNTIYF. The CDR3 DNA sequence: TGCGCCAGCAGCTTGACCGGGACAGCTGGAAACACCATATATTTT.

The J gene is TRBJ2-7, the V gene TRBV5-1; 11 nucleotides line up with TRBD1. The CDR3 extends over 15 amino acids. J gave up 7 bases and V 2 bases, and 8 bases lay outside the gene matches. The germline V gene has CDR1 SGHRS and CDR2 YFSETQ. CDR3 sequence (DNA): TGCGCCAGCAGCTTTTCCGGGACAGGGGGAACGGAGCAGTACTTC. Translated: CASSFSGTGGTEQYF.

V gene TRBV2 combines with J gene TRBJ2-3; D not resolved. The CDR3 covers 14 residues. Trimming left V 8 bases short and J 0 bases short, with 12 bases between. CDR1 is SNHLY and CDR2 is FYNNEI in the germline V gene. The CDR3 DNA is TGTGCCAGCGAGGAGTTTACTAGCACAGATACGCAGTATTTT. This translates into CASEEFTSTDTQYF.

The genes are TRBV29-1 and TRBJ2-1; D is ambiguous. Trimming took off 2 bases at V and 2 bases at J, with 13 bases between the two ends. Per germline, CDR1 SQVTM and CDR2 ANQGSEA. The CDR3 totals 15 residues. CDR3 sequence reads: CSVESGQSPYNEQFF. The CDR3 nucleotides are TGCAGCGTTGAATCAGGTCAAAGCCCCTACAATGAGCAGTTCTTC.

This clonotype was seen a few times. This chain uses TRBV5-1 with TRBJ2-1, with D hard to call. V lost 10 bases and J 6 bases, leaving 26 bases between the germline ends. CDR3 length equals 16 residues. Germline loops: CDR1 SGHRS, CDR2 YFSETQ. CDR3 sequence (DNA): TGCGCCGGCACTATAACCGGAGTTCTGCACGGCAATGAGCAGTTCTTC. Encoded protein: CAGTITGVLHGNEQFF.

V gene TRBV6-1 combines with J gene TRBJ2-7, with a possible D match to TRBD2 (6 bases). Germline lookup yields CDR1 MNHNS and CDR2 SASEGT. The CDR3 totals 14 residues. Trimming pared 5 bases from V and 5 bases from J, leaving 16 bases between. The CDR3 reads CASSILAEGHEQYF. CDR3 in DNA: TGTGCCAGCAGTATACTAGCCGAGGGGCACGAGCAGTACTTC.

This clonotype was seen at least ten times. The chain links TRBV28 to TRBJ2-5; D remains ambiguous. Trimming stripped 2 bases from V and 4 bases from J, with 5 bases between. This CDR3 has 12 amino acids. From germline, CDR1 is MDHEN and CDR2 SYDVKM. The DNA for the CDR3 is TGTGCCAGCAGTTTACCTGCAGAGACCCAGTACTTC. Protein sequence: CASSLPAETQYF.

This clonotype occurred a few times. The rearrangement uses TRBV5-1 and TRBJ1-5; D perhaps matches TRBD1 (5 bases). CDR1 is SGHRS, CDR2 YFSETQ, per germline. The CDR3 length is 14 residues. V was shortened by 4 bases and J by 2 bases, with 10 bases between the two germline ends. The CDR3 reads CASSTAGGNQPQHF. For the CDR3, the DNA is TGCGCCAGCAGCACAGCGGGGGGCAATCAGCCCCAGCATTTT.

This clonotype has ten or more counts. CDR3 loop: CASSPLGGGGYTF. The CDR3 DNA is TGTGCCAGCAGCCCGTTGGGGGGCGGAGGCTACACCTTC. This chain connects TRBV7-9 to TRBJ1-2, with D possibly matching TRBD1 (6 bases). V lost 5 bases and J 8 bases, leaving 15 bases between the germline ends. Germline V lookup: CDR1 SEHNR, CDR2 FQNEAQ (reference sequence). The CDR3 loop spans 13 amino acids.

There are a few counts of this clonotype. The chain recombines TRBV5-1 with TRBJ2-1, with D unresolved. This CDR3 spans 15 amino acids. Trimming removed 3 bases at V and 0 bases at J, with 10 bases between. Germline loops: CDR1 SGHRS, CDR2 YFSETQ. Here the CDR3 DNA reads TGCGCCAGCAGCTCCATGACGAGCTCCTACAATGAGCAGTTCTTC. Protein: CASSSMTSSYNEQFF.

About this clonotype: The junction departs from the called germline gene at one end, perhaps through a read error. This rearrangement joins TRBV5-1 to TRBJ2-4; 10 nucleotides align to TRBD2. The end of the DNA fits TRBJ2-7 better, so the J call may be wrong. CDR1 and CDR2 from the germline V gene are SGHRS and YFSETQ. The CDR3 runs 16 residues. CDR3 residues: CAGSPTSTSGAYEQYF. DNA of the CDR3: TGCGCCGGCAGCCCTACTTCTACTAGCGGGGCCTACGAGCAGTACTTC.

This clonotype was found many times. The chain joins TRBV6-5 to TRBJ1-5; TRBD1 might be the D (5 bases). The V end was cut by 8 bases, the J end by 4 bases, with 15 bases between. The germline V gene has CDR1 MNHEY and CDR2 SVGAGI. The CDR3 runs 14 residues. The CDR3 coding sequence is TGTGCCAGCCGCGGGGCGGGGCAGAATCAGCCCCAGCATTTT. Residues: CASRGAGQNQPQHF.

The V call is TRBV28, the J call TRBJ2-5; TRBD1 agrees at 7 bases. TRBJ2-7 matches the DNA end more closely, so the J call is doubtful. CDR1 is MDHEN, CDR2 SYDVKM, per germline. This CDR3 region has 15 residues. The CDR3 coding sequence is TGTGCCAGCACAGAAGGGACAGTCCGACCCTACGAGCAGTACTTC. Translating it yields CASTEGTVRPYEQYF.

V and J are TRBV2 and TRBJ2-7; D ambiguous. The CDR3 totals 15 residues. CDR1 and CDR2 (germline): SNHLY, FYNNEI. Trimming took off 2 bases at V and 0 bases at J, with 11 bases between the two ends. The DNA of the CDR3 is TGTGCCAGCAGTGAAAATACAGACGTCTCCTACGAGCAGTACTTC. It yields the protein CASSENTDVSYEQYF.

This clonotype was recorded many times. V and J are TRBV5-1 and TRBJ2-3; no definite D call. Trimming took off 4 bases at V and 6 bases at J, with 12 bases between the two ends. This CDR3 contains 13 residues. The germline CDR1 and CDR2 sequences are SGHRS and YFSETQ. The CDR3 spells CASSRTFADTQYF. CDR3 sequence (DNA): TGCGCCAGCAGCCGGACCTTTGCGGATACGCAGTATTTT. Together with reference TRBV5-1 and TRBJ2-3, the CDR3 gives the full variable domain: KAGVTQTPRYLIKTRGQQVTLSCSPISGHRSVSWYQQTPGQGLQFLFEYFSETQRNKGNFPGRFSGRQFSNSRSEMNVSTLELGDSALYLCASSRTFADTQYFGPGTRLTVL.

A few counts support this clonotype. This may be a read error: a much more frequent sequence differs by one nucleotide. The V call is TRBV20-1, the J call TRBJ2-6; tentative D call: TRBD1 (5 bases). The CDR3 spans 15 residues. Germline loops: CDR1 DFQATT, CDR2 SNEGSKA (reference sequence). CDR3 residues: CSARNVKSGANVRTF. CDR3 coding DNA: TGCAGTGCTAGAAACGTTAAGTCTGGGGCCAACGTCCGGACTTTC.

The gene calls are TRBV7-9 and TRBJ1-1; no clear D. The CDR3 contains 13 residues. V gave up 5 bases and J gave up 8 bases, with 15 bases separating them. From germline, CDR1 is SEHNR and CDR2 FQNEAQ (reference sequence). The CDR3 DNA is TGTGCCAGCAGCCCCGAGGCTACGGTCGAAGCTTTCTTT. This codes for CASSPEATVEAFF.

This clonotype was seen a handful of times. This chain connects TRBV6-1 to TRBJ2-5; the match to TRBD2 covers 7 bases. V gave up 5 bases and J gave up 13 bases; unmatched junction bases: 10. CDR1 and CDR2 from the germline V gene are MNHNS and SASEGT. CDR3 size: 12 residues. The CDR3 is CASSPGRSVSYF. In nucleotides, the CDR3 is TGTGCCAGCAGTCCCGGGAGGTCAGTTTCGTACTTC.

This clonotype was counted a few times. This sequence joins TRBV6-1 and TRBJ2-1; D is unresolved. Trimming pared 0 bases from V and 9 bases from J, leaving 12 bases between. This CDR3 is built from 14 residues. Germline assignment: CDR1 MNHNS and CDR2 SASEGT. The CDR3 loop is CASSEAALVGEQFF. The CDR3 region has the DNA TGTGCCAGCAGTGAAGCCGCGCTAGTGGGTGAGCAGTTCTTC.

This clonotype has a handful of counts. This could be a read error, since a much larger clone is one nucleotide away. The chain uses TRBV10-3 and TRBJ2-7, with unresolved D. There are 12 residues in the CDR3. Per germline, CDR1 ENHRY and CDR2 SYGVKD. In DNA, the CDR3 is TGTGCCATCAGTGACAAATCCTACGAGCGGTACTTC. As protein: CAISDKSYERYF.